This T cell receptor (beta chain) was recovered during a study of T cell repertoires in cytomegalovirus infection. V gave up 5 bases and J gave up 2 bases; unmatched junction bases: 7. The CDR3 extends over 18 amino acids. Germline V gives CDR1 SNHLY, CDR2 FYNNEI. With respect to this clonotype: Its antigen is as yet unknown.

TCRdb processed the reads anew with MiXCR; each CDR3 protein has one entry. The sample consists of 700,000 to 950,000 distinct CDR3 sequences, 32% of them appearing once. This TCR was recovered from a human donor in good health (CMV status not recorded). Some clones in this sample may be carry-over from other donors' samples. This chain connects TRBV2 to TRBJ2-2; 14 positions agree with TRBD2. Sequenced material: cultured CD8+ T cells from PBMCs, taken from culture after CMV antigen stimulation. Written as DNA, the CDR3 is TGTGCCAGCAGTCTGATGACTAGCGGGGGGGCCAACACCGGGGAGCTGTTTTTT. Protein sequence: CASSLMTSGGANTGELFF. The entire variable domain, with the rest obtained from reference TRBV2 and TRBJ2-2, is as follows: EPEVTQTPSHQVTQMGQEVILRCVPISNHLYFYWYRQILGQKVEFLVSFYNNEISEKSEIFDDQFSVERPDGSNFTLKIRSTKLEDSAMYFCASSLMTSGGANTGELFFGEGSRLTVL.